Listed below are T cell receptor beta chains from one sample, sequenced in a study of T-cell memory formation after mild COVID-19. TCRdb ran MiXCR on the 5' RACE reads and lists one entry per CDR3 protein. The table records about 320,000 distinct CDR3 sequences, roughly 13% of them present only once. Sequenced sample: PBMCs or a T cell subset sorted from them (not recorded which). Receptors originate from a man between 18 and 29 years old who had mild COVID-19 (a few samples of this study predate the infection). Cell type and time point are not known. Both conserved end residues are trimmed from each CDR3.

J gene: TRBJ2-2
V gene: TRBV27
CDR3 protein: ASSTSANTGELF

J gene: TRBJ2-1
V gene: TRBV7-9
CDR3 protein: ASSPGATGEQF

J gene: TRBJ2-5
V gene: TRBV10-3
CDR3 protein: AISPRQETQY

J gene: TRBJ1-5
V gene: TRBV12-3/TRBV12-4
CDR3 protein: ASSSRDRGHQPQH

J gene: TRBJ2-6
V gene: TRBV21-1
CDR3 protein: ASSNEGWTLGSGANVLT

J gene: TRBJ2-7
V gene: TRBV6-2/TRBV6-3
CDR3 protein: ASSGGTYEQY

J gene: TRBJ1-5
V gene: TRBV6-2/TRBV6-3
CDR3 protein: ASSIRPFSPDQPQH

J gene: TRBJ1-4
V gene: TRBV11-2
CDR3 protein: ASSARRGSANEKLF

J gene: TRBJ2-5
V gene: TRBV29-1
CDR3 protein: SATQGAGKTQY

J gene: TRBJ1-1
V gene: TRBV2
CDR3 protein: ASNPGDMNTEAF

J gene: TRBJ2-1
V gene: TRBV28
CDR3 protein: ASRLPGGGIYNEQF

J gene: TRBJ2-5
V gene: TRBV5-1
CDR3 protein: ASAARGGAQTQY

J gene: TRBJ2-7
V gene: TRBV4-1
CDR3 protein: ASSPRTGGVGEQY

J gene: TRBJ2-2
V gene: TRBV7-7
CDR3 protein: ASTASGGRTHTGELF

J gene: TRBJ1-3
V gene: TRBV28
CDR3 protein: ASSLTGTGGLNTIY

J gene: TRBJ2-1
V gene: TRBV15
CDR3 protein: ATSRVTGGPNEQF

J gene: TRBJ2-3
V gene: TRBV11-3
CDR3 protein: ASSSTRQGESDTQY

J gene: TRBJ1-2
V gene: TRBV12-3/TRBV12-4
CDR3 protein: ASSFLDRVVYGYT

J gene: TRBJ1-2
V gene: TRBV10-3
CDR3 protein: AIRRHNYGYT

J gene: TRBJ2-5
V gene: TRBV7-2
CDR3 protein: ASSSLRQSQETQY

J gene: TRBJ1-2
V gene: TRBV19
CDR3 protein: ASRSAQANYGYT

J gene: TRBJ1-4
V gene: TRBV2
CDR3 protein: ASRDRDEKLF

J gene: TRBJ2-2
V gene: TRBV28
CDR3 protein: ASSSRRQGGTFPGNTGELF

J gene: TRBJ1-2
V gene: TRBV7-2
CDR3 protein: ASAAGYGVYGYT